Listed below are T cell receptor beta chains from one sample, sequenced in a study of blood T cell repertoires in COVID-19. Assay used: immunoSEQ multiplex PCR; TCRdb lists only in-frame clones, some missing. The table includes 250,000 to 300,000 clones, approximately 91% detected once. Sequencing was done on a sample of PBMCs or T cells enriched from blood (not recorded which). All receptors derive from a woman aged 40 to 50 with acute COVID-19. The CDR3 runs from the conserved cysteine through the conserved F or W. The D gene is left open where the match is weak. Some rows mark clone size as missing; the rest say once, few, many or name a class of expanded clone.

clone_size,j_call,d_call,v_call,cdr3_length,cdr3_aa,cdr3_nt
NA,TRBJ2-3,NA,TRBV9,13,CASSVAPADTQYF,TGTGCCAGCAGCGTAGCTCCCGCGGATACGCAGTATTTT
NA,TRBJ2-3,NA,TRBV29-1,13,CSVSRGGTDTQYF,TGCAGCGTTAGCAGGGGGGGCACAGATACGCAGTATTTT
once,TRBJ2-1,TRBD2,TRBV18,15,CASSDMSGGAYEQFF,TGTGCCAGCTCCGACATGAGCGGGGGGGCCTATGAGCAGTTCTTC
once,TRBJ2-1,TRBD2,TRBV7-8,14,CASSRRGGRNEQFF,TGTGCCAGCAGCAGGCGGGGGGGCCGTAATGAGCAGTTCTTC
once,TRBJ1-1,TRBD1,TRBV2,14,CASRRTGQNTEAFF,TGTGCCAGCAGGCGGACAGGGCAGAACACTGAAGCTTTCTTT
once,TRBJ1-6,NA,TRBV12-3/TRBV12-4,12,CASRTPWAPLHF,TGTGCCAGCAGGACACCTTGGGCACCCCTCCACTTT
NA,TRBJ1-6,NA,TRBV6-5,13,CASTSRDNSPLHF,TGTGCCAGCACCAGCAGGGATAATTCACCCCTCCACTTT
NA,TRBJ1-2,TRBD1,TRBV2,13,CASSGRTGNGYTF,TGTGCCAGCAGTGGCCGGACAGGGAACGGCTACACCTTC
NA,TRBJ1-1,NA,TRBV28,11,CASLGWTEAFF,TGTGCCAGCCTGGGCTGGACTGAAGCTTTCTTT
NA,TRBJ2-3,TRBD2,TRBV5-1,15,CASRTRGLDTDTQYF,TGCGCCAGCAGAACAAGGGGACTAGACACAGATACGCAGTATTTT
once,TRBJ1-6,TRBD1,TRBV28,15,CASRSTGAQNSPLHF,TGTGCCAGCAGGTCGACAGGGGCCCAAAATTCACCCCTCCACTTT
once,TRBJ1-1,NA,TRBV6-2/TRBV6-3,14,CASSLKSGISEAFF,TGTGCCAGCAGTTTAAAATCAGGAATATCTGAAGCTTTCTTT
NA,TRBJ2-2,TRBD2,TRBV4-2,16,CASSQTLAGNTGELFF,TGTGCCAGCAGCCAAACCCTAGCGGGAAACACCGGGGAGCTGTTTTTT
NA,TRBJ1-5,TRBD1,TRBV7-2,15,CASSLGQGINQPQHF,TGTGCCAGCAGCTTAGGACAGGGCATCAATCAGCCCCAGCATTTT
NA,TRBJ2-1,NA,TRBV7-8,12,CASSLAPLEQFF,TGTGCCAGCAGCTTAGCCCCTCTCGAGCAGTTCTTC
NA,TRBJ2-3,TRBD2,TRBV28,15,CASKSGGGARDTQYF,TGTGCCAGCAAGTCCGGCGGGGGGGCCAGAGATACGCAGTATTTT
NA,TRBJ2-5,TRBD2,TRBV3-1/TRBV3-2,20,CASSQVFLAGSFGYQETQYF,TGTGCCAGCAGCCAAGTGTTTTTAGCGGGGTCCTTTGGGTACCAAGAGACCCAGTACTTC
once,TRBJ2-7,NA,TRBV2,18,CASSYSPLDSLSSYEQYF,TGTGCCAGCAGTTATTCCCCCCTCGACAGTCTGAGCTCCTACGAGCAGTACTTC
few,TRBJ2-7,NA,TRBV7-6,16,CASSLGSGHPFYEQYF,TGTGCCAGCAGCTTAGGGTCGGGACACCCCTTCTACGAGCAGTACTTC
NA,TRBJ1-4,NA,TRBV30,13,CAWSNQGNEKLFF,TGTGCCTGGAGTAATCAGGGGAATGAAAAACTGTTTTTT
NA,TRBJ2-1,TRBD2,TRBV7-9,15,CASSLGGGAGNEQFF,TGTGCCAGCAGCTTAGGCGGGGGGGCCGGGAATGAGCAGTTCTTC
NA,TRBJ2-2,NA,TRBV7-9,15,CASSQWDWNTGELFF,TGTGCCAGCAGCCAATGGGACTGGAACACCGGGGAGCTGTTTTTT
NA,TRBJ1-2,NA,TRBV20-1,10,CSAFGGACTF,TGCAGTGCCTTTGGGGGGGCTTGCACCTTC
NA,TRBJ2-4,TRBD2,TRBV3-1/TRBV3-2,15,CASSQGGGSKNIQYF,TGTGCCAGCAGCCAAGGGGGGGGATCCAAAAACATTCAGTACTTC
NA,TRBJ1-2,TRBD1,TRBV7-9,14,CASSLEQGSYGYTF,TGTGCCAGCAGCTTAGAACAGGGGAGCTATGGCTACACCTTC
NA,TRBJ1-2,TRBD1,TRBV4-1,15,CASSQEVGTGLGYTF,TGCGCCAGCAGCCAAGAGGTCGGGACAGGGTTAGGCTACACCTTC
once,TRBJ1-1,TRBD1,TRBV29-1,15,CSVEGDRGPIGEAFF,TGCAGCGTGGAGGGGGACAGGGGGCCGATTGGTGAAGCTTTCTTT
NA,TRBJ1-2,NA,TRBV6-5,13,CASRSLYFYGYTF,TGTGCCAGCAGATCTCTCTACTTCTATGGCTACACCTTC
NA,TRBJ1-6,TRBD1,TRBV9,18,CASSVGGSGRGFGSPLHF,TGTGCCAGCAGCGTAGGGGGAAGCGGCAGGGGGTTCGGGTCACCCCTCCACTTT
once,TRBJ1-3,TRBD1,TRBV28,16,CASSSQGESSGNTIYF,TGTGCCAGCAGTTCTCAGGGGGAATCCTCTGGAAACACCATATATTTT
NA,TRBJ2-7,TRBD1,TRBV18,14,CASSPDRGAYEQYF,TGTGCCAGCTCGCCGGACAGGGGGGCCTACGAGCAGTACTTC
NA,TRBJ2-7,NA,TRBV11-2,16,CASSPLGGRSHYEQYF,TGTGCCAGCAGCCCCCTTGGGGGGAGATCCCACTACGAGCAGTACTTC
NA,TRBJ2-5,TRBD1,TRBV27,14,CASSRQGAWETQYF,TGTGCCAGCAGTCGGCAGGGGGCATGGGAGACCCAGTACTTC
NA,TRBJ2-7,TRBD2,TRBV9,16,CASSVARLAGYSEQYF,TGTGCCAGCAGCGTAGCTCGACTAGCGGGTTACTCCGAGCAGTACTTC
NA,TRBJ2-1,TRBD1,TRBV28,14,CASGSGGSYNEQFF,TGTGCCAGCGGATCAGGGGGCTCCTACAATGAGCAGTTCTTC
NA,TRBJ1-1,TRBD1,TRBV5-6,15,CASSLLGQGETEAFF,TGTGCCAGCAGCCTACTGGGACAGGGTGAAACTGAAGCTTTCTTT
NA,TRBJ1-3,TRBD1,TRBV18,12,CASGQGSDTIYF,TGTGCCAGCGGACAGGGTTCTGACACCATATATTTT
NA,TRBJ2-7,TRBD2,TRBV6-2/TRBV6-3,16,CASSYNEREVPYEQYF,TGTGCCAGCAGTTACAATGAGCGGGAGGTTCCCTACGAGCAGTACTTC
once,TRBJ1-1,NA,TRBV30,11,CAWSVTVEAFF,TGTGCCTGGAGTGTAACGGTAGAAGCTTTCTTT
NA,TRBJ2-1,NA,TRBV4-1,17,CASSRVQDTLSYNEQFF,TGCGCCAGCAGCCGGGTCCAGGACACCCTTTCCTACAATGAGCAGTTCTTC
NA,TRBJ2-3,TRBD2,TRBV7-3,17,CASSLVSAGGPTDTQYF,TGTGCCAGCAGCTTAGTGTCTGCGGGGGGGCCGACAGATACGCAGTATTTT
NA,TRBJ2-2,NA,TRBV30,15,CAWSPGMSPTGELFF,TGTGCCTGGAGTCCAGGGATGTCCCCGACCGGGGAGCTGTTTTTT
once,TRBJ2-1,TRBD2,TRBV11-3,16,CASSHGLAGGRNEQFF,TGTGCCAGCAGCCACGGACTAGCGGGAGGGCGGAATGAGCAGTTCTTC
NA,TRBJ2-5,TRBD2,TRBV9,19,CASSAATTGTSGGAWTQYF,TGTGCCAGCAGCGCGGCTACCACCGGGACTAGCGGGGGGGCTTGGACCCAGTACTTC
few,TRBJ1-2,TRBD1,TRBV20-1,11,CSGRQGYGYTF,TGCAGTGGAAGACAGGGGTATGGCTACACCTTC